This T cell receptor beta chain emerged from a study of blood T cell repertoires in COVID-19. Study summary: COVID-19 samples collected from the United States, Italy and Spain covered acute and convalescent phases. PBMCs, B-cell-depleted T cells, or T cells provided the cDNA or gDNA that made up the material.

The CDR3 is made up of 12 amino acids. CDR1 and CDR2 (germline): SGHDN, FVKESK. V dropped 2 bases and J dropped 11 bases, with 12 bases sitting between them. Produced via immunoSEQ multiplex PCR; TCRdb's table is partial and in-frame only. In the table there are tens of thousands of clones, around four fifths of which are singletons. This sequence was found in a woman of 80 years or more with acute or convalescent COVID-19. The material sequenced was peripheral blood. V usage is TRBV14 and J usage is TRBJ1-1; the D is unclear. CDR3 sequence (DNA): TGTGCCAGCAGCCAACAGGCGGGGTGGGCTTTCTTT. Translating it yields CASSQQAGWAFF. Based on the CDR3 plus reference TRBV14 and TRBJ1-1, the full variable domain is EAGVTQFPSHSVIEKGQTVTLRCDPISGHDNLYWYRRVMGKEIKFLLHFVKESKQDESGMPNNRFLAERTGGTYSTLKVQPAELEDSGVYFCASSQQAGWAFFGQGTRLTVV.